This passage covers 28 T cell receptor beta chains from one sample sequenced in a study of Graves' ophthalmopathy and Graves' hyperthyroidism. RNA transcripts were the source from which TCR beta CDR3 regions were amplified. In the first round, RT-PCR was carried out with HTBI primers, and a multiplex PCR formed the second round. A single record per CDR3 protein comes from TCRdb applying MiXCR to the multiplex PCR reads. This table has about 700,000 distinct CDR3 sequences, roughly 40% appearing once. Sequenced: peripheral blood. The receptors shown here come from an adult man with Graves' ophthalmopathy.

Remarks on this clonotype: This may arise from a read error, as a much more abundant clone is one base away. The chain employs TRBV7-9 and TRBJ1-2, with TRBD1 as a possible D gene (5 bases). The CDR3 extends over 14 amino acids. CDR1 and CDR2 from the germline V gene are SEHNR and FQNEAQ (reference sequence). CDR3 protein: CVSSPGGGDYGYTF. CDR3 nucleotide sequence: TGTGTCAGCAGCCCCGGTGGAGGGGACTATGGCTACACCTTC.

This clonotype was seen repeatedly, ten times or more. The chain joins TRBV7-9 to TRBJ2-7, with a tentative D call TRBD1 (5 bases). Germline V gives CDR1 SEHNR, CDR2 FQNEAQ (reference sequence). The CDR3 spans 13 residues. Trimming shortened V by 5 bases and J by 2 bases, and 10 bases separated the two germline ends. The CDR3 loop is CASSPAGTYEQYF. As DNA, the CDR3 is TGTGCCAGCAGCCCCGCAGGGACCTACGAGCAGTACTTC.

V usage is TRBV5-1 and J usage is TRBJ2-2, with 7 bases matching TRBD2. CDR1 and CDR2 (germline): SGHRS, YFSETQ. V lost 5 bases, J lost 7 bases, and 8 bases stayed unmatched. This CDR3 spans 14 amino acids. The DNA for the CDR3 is TGCGCCAGCAGGTCGGGAGGAGGGATCGGGGAGCTGTTTTTT. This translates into CASRSGGGIGELFF.

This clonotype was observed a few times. CDR3 DNA sequence: TGTGCCAGCCGACTTGGACAGGGCTATGGCTACACCTTC. This codes for CASRLGQGYGYTF. The rearrangement links TRBV11-2 to TRBJ1-2; 8 nucleotides align to TRBD1. V was clipped by 8 bases and J by 4 bases; unmatched bases: 6. Germline V lookup: CDR1 SGHAT, CDR2 FQNNGV. This CDR3 has 13 residues.

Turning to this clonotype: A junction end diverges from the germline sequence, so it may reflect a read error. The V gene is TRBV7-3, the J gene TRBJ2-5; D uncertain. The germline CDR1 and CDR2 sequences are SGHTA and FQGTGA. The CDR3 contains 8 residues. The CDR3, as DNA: TGTGCCAGCAGCTTAACGTCCTTC. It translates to CASSLTSF.

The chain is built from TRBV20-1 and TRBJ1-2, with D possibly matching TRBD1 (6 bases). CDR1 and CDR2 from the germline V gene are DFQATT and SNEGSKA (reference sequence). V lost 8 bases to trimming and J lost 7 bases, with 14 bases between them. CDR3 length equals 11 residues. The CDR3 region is CSTDRPRGYTF. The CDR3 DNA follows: TGCAGTACTGACAGGCCGCGTGGCTACACCTTC.

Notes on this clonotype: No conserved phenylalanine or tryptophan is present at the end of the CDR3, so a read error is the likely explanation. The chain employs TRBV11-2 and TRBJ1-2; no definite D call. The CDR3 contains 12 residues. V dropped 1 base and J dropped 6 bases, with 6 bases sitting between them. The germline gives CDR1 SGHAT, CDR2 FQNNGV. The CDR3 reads CASSLGTHGYTL. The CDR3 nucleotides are TGTGCCAGCAGCTTAGGTACCCATGGCTACACCCTC.

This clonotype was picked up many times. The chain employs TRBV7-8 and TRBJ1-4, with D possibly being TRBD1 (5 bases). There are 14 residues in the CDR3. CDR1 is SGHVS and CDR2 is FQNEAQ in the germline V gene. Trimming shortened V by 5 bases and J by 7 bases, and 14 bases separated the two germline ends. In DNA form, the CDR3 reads TGTGCCAGCAGCCCCGACAGTTTGTCTGAAAAACTGTTTTTT. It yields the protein CASSPDSLSEKLFF. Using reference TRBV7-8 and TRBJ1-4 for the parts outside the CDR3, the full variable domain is GAGVSQSPRYKVAKRGQDVALRCDPISGHVSLFWYQQALGQGPEFLTYFQNEAQLDKSGLPSDRFFAERPEGSVSTLKIQRTQQEDSAVYLCASSPDSLSEKLFFGSGTQLSVL.

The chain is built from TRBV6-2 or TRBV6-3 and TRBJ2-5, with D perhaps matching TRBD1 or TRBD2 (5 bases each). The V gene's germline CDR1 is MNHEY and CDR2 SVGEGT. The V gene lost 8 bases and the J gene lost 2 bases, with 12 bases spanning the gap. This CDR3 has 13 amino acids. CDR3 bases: TGTGCCAGCCATGAGGGGCCACAAGAGACCCAGTACTTC. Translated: CASHEGPQETQYF.

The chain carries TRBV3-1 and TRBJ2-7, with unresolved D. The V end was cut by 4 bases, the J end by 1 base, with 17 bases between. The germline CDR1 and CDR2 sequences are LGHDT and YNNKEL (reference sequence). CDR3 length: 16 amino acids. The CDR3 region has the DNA TGTGCCAGCAGCCGCCTAGGCGACCCGACTTCCTACGAGCAGTACTTC. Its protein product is CASSRLGDPTSYEQYF.

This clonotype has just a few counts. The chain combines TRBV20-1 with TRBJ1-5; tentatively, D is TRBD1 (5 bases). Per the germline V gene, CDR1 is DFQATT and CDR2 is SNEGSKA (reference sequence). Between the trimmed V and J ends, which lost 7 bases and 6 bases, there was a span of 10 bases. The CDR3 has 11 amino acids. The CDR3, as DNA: TGCAGTGTTCCGGGGGGTCAGCCCCAGCATTTT. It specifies CSVPGGQPQHF.

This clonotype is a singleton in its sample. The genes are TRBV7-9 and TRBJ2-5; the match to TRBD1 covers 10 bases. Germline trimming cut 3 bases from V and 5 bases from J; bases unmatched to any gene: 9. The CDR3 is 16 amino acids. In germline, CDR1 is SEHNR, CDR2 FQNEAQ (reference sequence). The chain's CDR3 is CASSFEGQGRSETQYF. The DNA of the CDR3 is TGTGCCAGCAGCTTTGAGGGACAGGGGAGGAGCGAGACCCAGTACTTC.

The CDR3 DNA sequence: TGTGCCAGCAGCCGTTCAGGCGACCATTATCAGCCCCAGCATTTT. Translating gives CASSRSGDHYQPQHF. This sequence joins TRBV7-2 and TRBJ1-5; unclear D gene. Trimming left V 5 bases short and J 5 bases short, with 16 bases between. The CDR3 is 15 residues long. The V gene's germline CDR1 is SGHTA and CDR2 FQGNSA.

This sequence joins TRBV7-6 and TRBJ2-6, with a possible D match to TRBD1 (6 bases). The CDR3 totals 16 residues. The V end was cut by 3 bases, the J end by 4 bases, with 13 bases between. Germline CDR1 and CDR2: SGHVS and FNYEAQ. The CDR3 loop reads CASSFQGNTGANVLTF. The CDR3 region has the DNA TGTGCCAGCAGCTTCCAGGGGAACACCGGGGCCAACGTCCTGACTTTC.

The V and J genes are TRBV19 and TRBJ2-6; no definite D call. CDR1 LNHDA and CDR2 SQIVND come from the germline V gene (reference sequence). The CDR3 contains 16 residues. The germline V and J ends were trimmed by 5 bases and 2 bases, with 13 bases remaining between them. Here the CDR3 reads CASSARPGTGANVLTF. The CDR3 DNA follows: TGTGCCAGTAGTGCGCGGCCGGGTACTGGGGCCAACGTCCTGACTTTC.

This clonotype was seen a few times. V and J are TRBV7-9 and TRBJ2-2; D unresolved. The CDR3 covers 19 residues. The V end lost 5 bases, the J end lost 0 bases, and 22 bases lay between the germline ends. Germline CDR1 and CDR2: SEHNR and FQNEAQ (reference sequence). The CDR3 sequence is CASSQDQPGSLANTGELFF. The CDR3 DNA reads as TGTGCCAGCAGCCAAGATCAGCCAGGTTCCCTCGCGAACACCGGGGAGCTGTTTTTT.

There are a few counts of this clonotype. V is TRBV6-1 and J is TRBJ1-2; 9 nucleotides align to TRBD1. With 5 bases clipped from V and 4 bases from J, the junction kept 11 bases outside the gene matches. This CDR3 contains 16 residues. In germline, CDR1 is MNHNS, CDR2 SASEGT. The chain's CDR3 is CASSYPGTGQGYGYTF. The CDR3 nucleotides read TGTGCCAGCAGTTACCCCGGTACGGGACAGGGCTATGGCTACACCTTC.

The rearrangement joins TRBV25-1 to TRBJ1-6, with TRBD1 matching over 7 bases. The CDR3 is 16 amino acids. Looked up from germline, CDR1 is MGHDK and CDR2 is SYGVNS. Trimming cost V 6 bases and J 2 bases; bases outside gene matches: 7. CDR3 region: CASRRTRGTYNSPLHF. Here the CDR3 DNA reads TGTGCCAGCAGACGAACCAGGGGGACCTATAATTCACCCCTCCACTTT.

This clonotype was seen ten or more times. The CDR3 loop is CASSPRTGTGNTIYF. For the CDR3, the DNA is TGTGCCAGCAGCCCCCGGACAGGAACTGGAAACACCATATATTTT. The rearrangement uses TRBV7-8 and TRBJ1-3, with 7 bases that match TRBD1. V lost 5 bases, J lost 2 bases, and 6 bases stayed unmatched. There are 15 residues in the CDR3. CDR1 is SGHVS and CDR2 is FQNEAQ in the germline V gene.

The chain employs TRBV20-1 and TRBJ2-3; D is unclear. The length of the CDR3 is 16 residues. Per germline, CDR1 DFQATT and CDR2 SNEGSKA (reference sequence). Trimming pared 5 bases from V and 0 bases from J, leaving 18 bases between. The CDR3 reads CSAEETARRSTDTQYF. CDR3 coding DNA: TGCAGTGCTGAGGAAACGGCGAGACGTAGCACAGATACGCAGTATTTT.

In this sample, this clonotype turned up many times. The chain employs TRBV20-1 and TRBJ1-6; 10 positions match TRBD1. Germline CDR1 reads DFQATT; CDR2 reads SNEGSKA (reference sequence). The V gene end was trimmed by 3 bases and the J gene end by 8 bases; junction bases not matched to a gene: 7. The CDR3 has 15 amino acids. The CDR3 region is CSARTGGDMYSPLHF. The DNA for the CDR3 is TGCAGTGCTAGGACAGGGGGCGATATGTATTCACCCCTCCACTTT.

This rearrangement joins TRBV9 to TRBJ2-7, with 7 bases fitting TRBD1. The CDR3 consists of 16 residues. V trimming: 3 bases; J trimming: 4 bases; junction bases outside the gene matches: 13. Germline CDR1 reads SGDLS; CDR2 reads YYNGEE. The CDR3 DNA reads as TGTGCCAGCAGCGGAGACACACTGACAGGGAATTACGAGCAGTACTTC. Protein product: CASSGDTLTGNYEQYF.

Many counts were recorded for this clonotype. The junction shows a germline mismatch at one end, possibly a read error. CDR3 sequence (DNA): TGCAGCGTTGGTTTTTGGACTAGCGGGGGGATGGACTTC. It codes for CSVGFWTSGGMDF. The chain combines TRBV29-1 with TRBJ2-5; TRBD2 agrees at 14 bases. This CDR3 region has 13 residues. Per the germline V gene, CDR1 is SQVTM and CDR2 is ANQGSEA.

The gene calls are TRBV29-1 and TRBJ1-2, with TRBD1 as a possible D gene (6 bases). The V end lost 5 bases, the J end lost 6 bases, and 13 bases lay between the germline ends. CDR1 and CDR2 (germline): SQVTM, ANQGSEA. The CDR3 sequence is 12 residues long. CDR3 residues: CSVTRGADGYTF. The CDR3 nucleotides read TGCAGCGTTACCCGGGGGGCCGATGGCTACACCTTC.

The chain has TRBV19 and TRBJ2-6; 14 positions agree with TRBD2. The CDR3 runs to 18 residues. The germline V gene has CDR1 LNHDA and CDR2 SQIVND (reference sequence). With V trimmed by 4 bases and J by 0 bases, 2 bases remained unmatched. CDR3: CASSTGLAGASGANVLTF. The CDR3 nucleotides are TGTGCCAGTAGTACGGGACTAGCGGGAGCCTCTGGGGCCAACGTCCTGACTTTC.

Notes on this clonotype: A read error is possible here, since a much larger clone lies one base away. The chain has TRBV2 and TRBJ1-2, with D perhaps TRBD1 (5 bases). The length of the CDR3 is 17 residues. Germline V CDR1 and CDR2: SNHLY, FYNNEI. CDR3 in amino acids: CASSEEVAATRDYGHTF. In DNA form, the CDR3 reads TGTGCCAGCAGTGAAGAAGTCGCGGCGACCAGGGACTATGGCCACACCTTC. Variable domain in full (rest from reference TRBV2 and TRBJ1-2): EPEVTQTPSHQVTQMGQEVILRCVPISNHLYFYWYRQILGQKVEFLVSFYNNEISEKSEIFDDQFSVERPDGSNFTLKIRSTKLEDSAMYFCASSEEVAATRDYGHTFGSGTRLTVV.

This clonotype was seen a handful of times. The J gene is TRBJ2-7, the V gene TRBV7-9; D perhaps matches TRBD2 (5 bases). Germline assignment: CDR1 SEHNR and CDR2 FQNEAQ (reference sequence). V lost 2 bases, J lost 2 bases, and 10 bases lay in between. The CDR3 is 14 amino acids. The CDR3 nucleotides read TGTGCCAGCAGCTTAATAGCCGGGACCTACGAGCAGTACTTC. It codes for CASSLIAGTYEQYF. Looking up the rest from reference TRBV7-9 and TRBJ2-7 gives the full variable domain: DTGVSQNPRHKITKRGQNVTFRCDPISEHNRLYWYRQTLGQGPEFLTYFQNEAQLEKSRLLSDRFSAERPKGSFSTLEIQRTEQGDSAMYLCASSLIAGTYEQYFGPGTRLTVT.

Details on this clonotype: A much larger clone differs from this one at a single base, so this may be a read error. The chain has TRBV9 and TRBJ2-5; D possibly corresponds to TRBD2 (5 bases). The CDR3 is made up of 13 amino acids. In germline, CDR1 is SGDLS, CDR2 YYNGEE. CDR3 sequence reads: CASGVGLRETQYF. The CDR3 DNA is TGTGCCAGCGGCGTAGGACTGAGGGAGACCCAGTACTTC.